The 15 T cell receptor beta chains below all came from one sample that was sequenced in a study of T cells in Graves' hyperthyroidism and ophthalmopathy (dated by TCRdb to between 2018 and 2021). The library was built by means of multiplex PCR. The sequencer listed for this sample is Illumina HiSeq 2000. TCR beta CDR3 regions were amplified from RNA transcripts. For the first round of RT-PCR on the TCR CDR3, the HTBI primer set was used together with the Qiagen OneStep RT-PCR kit. The public reads were quality trimmed at Q25 with fastp and then assembled into clones with MiXCR by TCRdb, keeping productive beta chains. Duplicate CDR3 protein sequences are folded into a single record with the most common DNA and genes. The sample contains about 380,000 distinct CDR3 sequences, roughly 18% of them found a single time. The top ten clonotypes cover 35% to 45% of the sample. The sample consisted of blood. The receptors were gathered from a man aged 18-30 years with Graves' ophthalmopathy.

This clonotype showed up just a few times. The genes are TRBV20-1 and TRBJ2-1; D not resolved. This CDR3 region has 11 residues. The germline V and J ends were trimmed by 3 bases and 5 bases, with 5 bases remaining between them. The germline V gene has CDR1 DFQATT and CDR2 SNEGSKA (reference sequence). CDR3 bases: TGCAGTGCTAGGGTAAACAATGAGCAGTTCTTC. Encoded protein: CSARVNNEQFF.

The chain combines TRBV5-1 with TRBJ2-2; D is ambiguous. The V gene lost 7 bases and the J gene lost 1 base, with 8 bases spanning the gap. The CDR3 is 13 residues long. Germline CDR1 and CDR2: SGHRS and YFSETQ. The CDR3 DNA sequence: TGCGCCAGCGGATCTCTGAACACCGGGGAGCTGTTTTTT. Translated, it gives CASGSLNTGELFF.

Ten or more counts support this clonotype. This chain joins TRBV12-3 or TRBV12-4 and TRBJ1-2; D gene uncertain. Deletions cut 7 bases from V and 6 bases from J, with 12 bases between. This CDR3 is built from 12 residues. The CDR3 region is CASTRTVHGYTF. The CDR3 DNA follows: TGTGCCAGCACCCGGACCGTACATGGCTACACCTTC.

V gene TRBV20-1 combines with J gene TRBJ2-7; D perhaps matches TRBD2 (7 bases). Gene TRBJ2-1 matches the end of the DNA better, so the J call may be wrong. CDR3 length: 16 amino acids. The germline V gene encodes CDR1 DFQATT and CDR2 SNEGSKA (reference sequence). CDR3 bases: TGCAGTGCTACCCCGGGAGGAGGGGGTTCCTCCTACGAGCAGTTCTTC. Protein: CSATPGGGGSSYEQFF.

This clonotype appeared a few times. The chain combines TRBV20-1 with TRBJ2-5; D uncertain. Per the germline V gene, CDR1 is DFQATT and CDR2 is SNEGSKA (reference sequence). The CDR3 extends over 15 amino acids. Trimming left V 5 bases short and J 0 bases short, with 16 bases between. CDR3: CSAPPSRAYQETQYF. CDR3 in DNA: TGCAGTGCTCCCCCCTCCCGCGCCTACCAAGAGACCCAGTACTTC.

This clonotype was detected ten times or more. The chain links TRBV12-3 or TRBV12-4 to TRBJ1-5; 9 nucleotides align to TRBD1. The CDR3 consists of 15 residues. J lost 1 base, V lost 7 bases, and 5 bases had no gene match. The CDR3 sequence: CASTQTGGSNQPQHF. The DNA of the CDR3 is TGTGCCAGCACCCAGACAGGGGGAAGCAATCAGCCCCAGCATTTT.

Note on this clonotype: One base away lies a much larger clone, so this may be a sequencing read error. The CDR3 reads CASQDDSGNTIYF. The CDR3 DNA sequence: TGTGCCAGCCAGGATGACTCTGGAAACACCATATATTTT. The gene calls are TRBV2 and TRBJ1-3, with no clear D. The CDR3 contains 13 residues. Germline lookup yields CDR1 SNHLY and CDR2 FYNNEI. Trimming stripped 8 bases from V and 0 bases from J, with 8 bases between.

This clonotype was detected ten times or more. The chain uses TRBV5-1 and TRBJ1-6; a weak D match, TRBD1 (5 bases). Trimming removed 4 bases at V and 9 bases at J, with 23 bases between. The CDR3 is made up of 17 amino acids. From germline, CDR1 is SGHRS and CDR2 YFSETQ. CDR3 in amino acids: CASSLDLTGGSPSPLHF. CDR3 nucleotide sequence: TGCGCCAGCAGCCTGGACCTTACAGGCGGTTCACCTTCACCCCTCCACTTT.

This rearrangement joins TRBV6-1 to TRBJ2-3, with 12 positions matching TRBD2. The V gene end was trimmed by 7 bases and the J gene end by 0 bases; junction bases not matched to a gene: 2. The germline V gene encodes CDR1 MNHNS and CDR2 SASEGT. The CDR3 covers 15 residues. CDR3 protein: CASIGLAGSTDTQYF. The CDR3 DNA sequence: TGTGCCAGCATCGGACTAGCGGGGAGCACAGATACGCAGTATTTT.

This clonotype was observed at least ten times. The CDR3 coding sequence is TGCAGCGTTGAGGAACAGGGTCGGGACTATGGCTACACCTTC. This sequence encodes CSVEEQGRDYGYTF. The J gene is TRBJ1-2, the V gene TRBV29-1, with a weak D call TRBD1 (6 bases). The CDR3 loop spans 14 amino acids. V was pared by 3 bases and J by 3 bases, with 14 bases between. Per germline, CDR1 SQVTM and CDR2 ANQGSEA.

V gene TRBV18 combines with J gene TRBJ1-1; 11 bases are a match to TRBD1. The germline V gene has CDR1 KGHSH and CDR2 LQKENI. The CDR3 consists of 14 residues. V lost 1 base, J lost 8 bases, and 3 bases stayed unmatched. CDR3 nucleotide sequence: TGTGCCAGCTCACCACGGGACAGGGGGATGGAAGCTTTCTTT. It translates to CASSPRDRGMEAFF.

The V gene is TRBV20-1, the J gene TRBJ2-3; 11 nucleotides align to TRBD2. This CDR3 is built from 16 residues. Germline CDR1 is DFQATT and CDR2 is SNEGSKA (reference sequence). The V segment lost 1 base and the J segment 2 bases; nucleotides outside the gene matches: 5. CDR3: CSARGGTSGLTDTQYF. The CDR3 region has the DNA TGCAGTGCTAGAGGGGGGACTAGCGGACTCACAGATACGCAGTATTTT.

This clonotype was detected a few times. The chain has TRBV5-6 and TRBJ2-1, with TRBD2 matching 8 bases. The junction had 4 bases not matched to a gene; V was cut back by 6 bases and J by 5 bases. The CDR3 loop spans 13 amino acids. Germline values: CDR1 SGHDT, CDR2 YYEEEE. The DNA of the CDR3 is TGTGCCAGCAACCGGGGGGGCGACAATGAGCAGTTCTTC. It yields the protein CASNRGGDNEQFF.

CDR3 sequence reads: CASSSDPVTSGGRGEQFF. In DNA, the CDR3 is TGCGCCAGCAGCTCTGACCCGGTCACTAGCGGGGGGCGGGGTGAGCAGTTCTTC. The chain links TRBV5-1 to TRBJ2-1; 12 bases match TRBD2. Per germline, CDR1 SGHRS and CDR2 YFSETQ. V dropped 3 bases and J dropped 9; count of bases not matched to a gene: 16. This CDR3 comprises 18 residues.

This clonotype was observed at least ten times. The rearrangement links TRBV3-1 to TRBJ1-3; 8 bases fit TRBD1. J lost 1 base, V lost 6 bases, and 5 bases had no gene match. Germline V gene lookup returns CDR1 LGHDT and CDR2 YNNKEL (reference sequence). CDR3 length: 15 residues. CDR3 region: CASSQTGGSGNTIYF. Written as DNA, the CDR3 is TGTGCCAGCAGTCAAACAGGGGGATCTGGAAACACCATATATTTT.